Included here is one TCR beta chain sequence, with context. This clone was seen only once. The target of this receptor is not known. It has no much larger one-base neighbor in the sample; base qualities were not kept. This sample stems from a study of blood T cell dynamics during melanoma immunotherapy (dated by TCRdb to about 2020). Background on the whole study: All patients had metastatic melanoma and were given first-line pembrolizumab or nivolumab plus ipilimumab as standard of care in the United Kingdom. The training cohort consisted of consecutive patients, while an additional independent group of patients from the same centre was pooled to form an external validation set. To find early correlates of response, the study profiled the peripheral T cell receptor repertoires of patients with metastatic melanoma both before and after one cycle of checkpoint inhibitor therapy. Broader findings and caveats from the paper: The relatively small sample size was acknowledged as something that could potentially limit how far the results can be generalized. Whether the T cell clones driving repertoire changes were melanoma-specific or reflected general immune activation could not be determined in the study. Unlike progressors, patients who went on to achieve disease control showed a bifurcated reorganization of the PBMC repertoire at W3, with either increased clonality or increased diversity.

CDR1 is given as SGHRS and CDR2 as YFSETQ, both from the germline V gene. V gives up 7 bases and J gives up 3 bases, and the segment between their germline ends measures 13 bases. From its cysteine to its phenylalanine, the CDR3 spans 14 amino acids. Solely the CDR3 DNA is kept, with 42 bases framed from the first base. Taken with the paper, the label for time point translates to: week 3, after first cycle of checkpoint inhibitor. Blood samples were taken at two points: before treatment (T0) and at week 3 (W3), which came after the first cycle of checkpoint blockade. Except for a couple of patients with rapid clinical progression, response was assessed 12 weeks after the first infusion by RECIST 1.1; disease control meant complete response, partial response or stable disease. Patients with prior systemic cancer treatment, concomitant immunosuppressant therapy or synchronous other active malignancies were excluded. Bulk PBMC and plasma cell-free DNA were both sequenced for TCR beta so that circulating cells and T cell turnover could be tracked. Lymphoprep and SepMate tubes were used to isolate PBMC from blood, and red cell lysis was then performed. QIAamp DNA Blood Mini kits were used to extract DNA from PBMC and from sorted T cell subsets.

For every bulk PBMC sample, a fixed 350 ng of DNA was loaded. The immunoSEQ TCRb Assay kit was used according to manufacturer instructions to amplify TCR beta CDR3 sequences from genomic DNA. The KAPA Library Quantification Kit for Illumina platforms was used to quantify the pooled libraries by qPCR. Pooled libraries were sequenced on an Illumina NextSeq 500, clustered at 0.6-1.1 pM. In the paper's pipeline: TCR data were analyzed with immunoSEQ ANALYZER and the R LymphoSeq package. A rearrangement efficiency score was calculated as productive divided by the sum of productive and non-productive CDR3 sequences. Clonality was assessed using the Gini coefficient and diversity using the Renyi index at alpha=1, with pairwise comparisons between timepoints within each patient. Clonal relatedness, based on an edit distance of 3, and repertoire similarity, based on the Bhattacharyya coefficient, were both computed in LymphoSeq. To classify response, a linear discriminant analysis based on week-3 changes in clonality and diversity was built with the R MASS and caret packages. TCRdb took this table from immuneACCESS and kept in-frame rearrangements with V and J called. Such tables lack part of the clones; where checked against another copy, unresolved V genes explain under half of the gap, and the rest is unexplained. That table is the source of V, J and clone size, and D and trimming were worked out from the DNA. The sample data list some 12,000 clones, and less than 90% of these were observed just once. More than 15% of the sample is in the top ten clones.

Rearrangement joined TRBV5-1 to TRBJ2-2; TRBD1 is perhaps the D gene, given 5 matching bases. Sequenced here: blood, sampled from a patient treated with checkpoint blockade. The clonotype originates from a human donor with melanoma. The nucleotide sequence is given as TGCGCCAGCCGACGATCCAGGGACACCGGGGAGCTGTTTTTT. It encodes CASRRSRDTGELFF.